This passage covers 18 T cell receptor beta chains from one sample sequenced in a study of cytomegalovirus exposure and HLA in healthy donors. The repertoire was sequenced with immunoSEQ multiplex PCR; TCRdb's copy has only in-frame clones and lacks some. In the table there are fewer than 70,000 clones, 80% to 95% of which are singletons. What was sequenced was PBMCs. These receptor sequences come from a man aged 18 to 29 in good health and CMV-seronegative.

CDR3 sequence: CASEGNTEAFF. CDR3 DNA sequence: TGTGCCAGCGAGGGGAACACTGAAGCTTTCTTT. This chain connects TRBV28 to TRBJ1-1, with unresolved D. The CDR3 is made up of 11 amino acids. Trimming stripped 8 bases from V and 1 base from J, with 5 bases between. Germline CDR1 and CDR2: MDHEN and SYDVKM.

The chain uses TRBV5-5 and TRBJ2-7; no firm D call. CDR1 SGHKS and CDR2 YYEKEE come from the germline V gene (reference sequence). The V and J ends lost 5 bases and 4 bases respectively, with 10 bases between them. CDR3 size: 12 residues. CDR3 bases: TGTGCCAGCAGTCCCTCGGTGTACGAGCAGTACTTC. Its translation is CASSPSVYEQYF. The variable domain in full, with the rest retrieved from reference TRBV5-5 and TRBJ2-7, is DAGVTQSPTHLIKTRGQQVTLRCSPISGHKSVSWYQQVLGQGPQFIFQYYEKEERGRGNFPDRFSARQFPNYSSELNVNALLLGDSALYLCASSPSVYEQYFGPGTRLTVT.

This clone was seen only a few times. The chain couples TRBV6-1 to TRBJ2-2; possible D gene TRBD2, 5 bases. Trimming removed 1 base at V and 6 bases at J, with 9 bases between. CDR1 and CDR2 (germline): MNHNS, SASEGT. The CDR3 spans 14 residues. DNA of the CDR3: TGTGCCAGCAGTGAAGGTTCGGGGTCCGGGGAGCTGTTTTTT. Its protein product is CASSEGSGSGELFF.

The CDR3 sequence is CASSEYGGRSGRTDTQYF. The CDR3 coding sequence is TGTGCCAGCAGTGAATATGGGGGCAGGAGCGGGAGAACAGATACGCAGTATTTT. This chain connects TRBV25-1 to TRBJ2-3; 8 positions match TRBD2. After removal of 0 bases from V and 3 bases from J, the junction contained 11 bases not matched to a gene. The CDR3 runs 18 residues. Germline V CDR1 and CDR2: MGHDK, SYGVNS.

V gene TRBV30 combines with J gene TRBJ2-2, with TRBD1 identical over 9 bases. There are 15 residues in the CDR3. Germline V gives CDR1 GTSNPN, CDR2 SVGIG (reference sequence). The V gene end was trimmed by 7 bases and the J gene end by 6 bases; junction bases not matched to a gene: 12. The CDR3 region is CAFTPGQGLAGELFF. The CDR3, as DNA: TGTGCCTTTACGCCGGGACAGGGTCTTGCCGGGGAGCTGTTTTTT.

This chain uses TRBV5-1 with TRBJ1-2, with D possibly being TRBD1 (5 bases). This CDR3 comprises 12 residues. CDR1 and CDR2 from the germline V gene are SGHRS and YFSETQ. V was clipped by 2 bases and J by 8 bases, with 10 bases between them. CDR3 in DNA: TGCGCCAGCAGCTTTGGGGCTGGGGGCTACACCTTC. Translation gives CASSFGAGGYTF.

This clone was observed a single time. The chain's CDR3 is CASSSRGEAFF. The CDR3 DNA follows: TGTGCCAGCAGCTCCAGGGGGGAAGCTTTCTTT. This chain uses TRBV11-2 with TRBJ1-1; 7 bases match TRBD1. From germline, CDR1 is SGHAT and CDR2 FQNNGV. V lost 4 bases and J lost 8; bases outside the gene matches: 1. The CDR3 runs 11 residues. Full variable domain (missing parts from reference TRBV11-2 and TRBJ1-1): EAGVAQSPRYKIIEKRQSVAFWCNPISGHATLYWYQQILGQGPKLLIQFQNNGVVDDSQLPKDRFSAERLKGVDSTLKIQPAKLEDSAVYLCASSSRGEAFFGQGTRLTVV.

This sequence joins TRBV28 and TRBJ2-2; D is possibly TRBD2 (6 bases). This CDR3 is built from 17 residues. Trimming took 6 bases from V and 5 from J, leaving 22 bases between them. CDR1 and CDR2 from the germline V gene are MDHEN and SYDVKM. The CDR3 DNA follows: TGTGCCAGCAGACTATATGGGGGGACGAAGCGAACCGGGGAGCTGTTTTTT. It translates to CASRLYGGTKRTGELFF.

V and J are TRBV19 and TRBJ2-7; unclear D gene. The V and J ends lost 2 bases and 0 bases respectively, with 5 bases between them. The CDR3 sequence is 13 residues long. Germline V gene sequence: CDR1 LNHDA, CDR2 SQIVND (reference sequence). The chain's CDR3 is CASSIYYSYEQYF. For the CDR3, the DNA is TGTGCCAGTAGTATATATTACTCCTACGAGCAGTACTTC.

The chain employs TRBV5-6 and TRBJ1-1, with TRBD1 as a possible D gene (6 bases). CDR3 size: 14 residues. V lost 4 bases to trimming and J lost 4 bases, with 14 bases between them. Per the germline V gene, CDR1 is SGHDT and CDR2 is YYEEEE. The CDR3 nucleotides read TGTGCCAGCAGCAGACATACAGGGCCCACTGAAGCTTTCTTT. Amino acid sequence: CASSRHTGPTEAFF.

The chain is built from TRBV27 and TRBJ2-1; perhaps TRBD2 as D (6 bases). Trimming stripped 5 bases from V and 0 bases from J, with 17 bases between. CDR3 length: 17 residues. Germline CDR1 MNHEY, CDR2 SMNVEV (reference sequence). The CDR3 nucleotides are TGTGCCAGCAGTCCCCAGAGCGGGTCCAGCTCCTACAATGAGCAGTTCTTC. Translating gives CASSPQSGSSSYNEQFF.

The V gene is TRBV9, the J gene TRBJ2-1, with 7 bases lining up with TRBD1. CDR1 and CDR2 (germline): SGDLS, YYNGEE. The CDR3 is 16 residues long. The trim removed 0 bases at V and 1 base at J, leaving 4 bases unmatched. In nucleotides, the CDR3 is TGTGCCAGCAGCGTAGTCCCAGGGGGTTCCTACAATGAGCAGTTCTTC. This encodes CASSVVPGGSYNEQFF.

The genes are TRBV5-6 and TRBJ2-1; a weak D match, TRBD2 (6 bases). The CDR3 consists of 15 residues. CDR1 and CDR2 from the germline V gene are SGHDT and YYEEEE. Trimming cost V 0 bases and J 10 bases, with 17 bases left between them. The CDR3 DNA sequence: TGTGCCAGCAGCTTGGCCGGGAGAGTAACAATCGAGCAGTTCTTC. Translated, it gives CASSLAGRVTIEQFF.

This clone was seen only once. V is TRBV4-1 and J is TRBJ2-1; D uncertain. From germline, CDR1 is MGHRA and CDR2 YSYEKL. V shed 4 bases and J shed 4 bases, with 8 bases lying between them. The CDR3 is 13 amino acids. In DNA form, the CDR3 reads TGCGCCAGCAGCCCAGACCCGTACAATGAGCAGTTCTTC. This gives the protein CASSPDPYNEQFF.

This chain links TRBV29-1 with TRBJ2-3; a possible D gene is TRBD2 (6 bases). Germline assignment: CDR1 SQVTM and CDR2 ANQGSEA. The length of the CDR3 is 16 residues. Deletions cut 0 bases from V and 0 bases from J, with 13 bases between. Here the CDR3 reads CSVEDRLASSTDTQYF. In DNA form, the CDR3 reads TGCAGCGTTGAAGATCGTCTAGCGTCTAGCACAGATACGCAGTATTTT.

The J gene is TRBJ2-1, the V gene TRBV18; 9 bases fit TRBD2. The CDR3 spans 18 residues. Germline CDR1 KGHSH, CDR2 LQKENI. The J segment lost 2 bases and the V segment lost 3 bases, leaving 11 bases of the junction unmatched. The CDR3 DNA sequence: TGTGCCAGCTCACCGGAGACTAGCGGAGCCAGCACCTACAATGAGCAGTTCTTC. Translated, it gives CASSPETSGASTYNEQFF.

The V call is TRBV5-1, the J call TRBJ2-7; 8 nucleotides agree with TRBD1. The trim removed 4 bases at V and 3 bases at J, leaving 6 bases unmatched. CDR1 is SGHRS, CDR2 YFSETQ, per germline. The CDR3 runs to 14 residues. CDR3 nucleotide sequence: TGCGCCAGCAGCCTAGGACAGGGAAGCTACGAGCAGTACTTC. Translating gives CASSLGQGSYEQYF.

Only one count was recorded for this clone. This chain links TRBV28 with TRBJ1-5, with 7 bases that match TRBD1. Germline values: CDR1 MDHEN, CDR2 SYDVKM. V shed 3 bases and J 6 bases; nucleotides not matched to a gene: 14. The CDR3 contains 17 residues. The CDR3 loop is CASSFGFRRGRSQPQHF. In DNA form, the CDR3 reads TGTGCCAGCAGTTTCGGCTTTCGGAGGGGGCGGAGTCAGCCCCAGCATTTT.